This T cell receptor beta chain was sequenced during a study of cytomegalovirus exposure and HLA in healthy donors. Findings and caveats of the study: The study reported that TCR beta sequences accurately predicted HLA-A and HLA-B alleles in most subjects. Previously analyzed data showed that most TCR beta V segments were productive at a frequency of about 90% or about 30%. There was a cluster of highly shared sequence variants that was likely a sequencing artifact.

The CDR3 loop spans 15 amino acids. Germline CDR1 is GTSNPN and CDR2 is SVGIG (reference sequence). V was clipped by 4 bases and J by 2 bases, with 15 bases between them. Of note for this clone: Antigen unknown.

PCR primers comprised 60 Vbeta and 13 Jbeta primers. The protocol was immunoSEQ multiplex PCR, while the TCRdb copy is restricted to in-frame clones and leaves out a portion. Of 110,000 or so clones in the sample, over 75% were seen once. The rearrangement uses TRBV30 and TRBJ1-5; the D gene is possibly TRBD1 (5 bases). Sequencing input: PBMCs. This receptor was obtained from a man between 35 and 55 years old in good health and CMV-seronegative. The CDR3 reads CAWTSGTGGNQPQHF. The CDR3 DNA follows: TGTGCCTGGACCAGCGGGACGGGGGGCAATCAGCCCCAGCATTTT.